This TCR beta chain was found in a study of breast tumors, draining lymph nodes, adjacent tissues (dated by TCRdb to the mid-2010s). Notes on the research overall: In breast cancer patients, the study compared the TCR beta repertoires of tumor, adjacent nontumor tissue and axillary lymph nodes. In human breast cancer, the study set out to assess how tumor, surrounding tissue and draining lymph node repertoires relate to one another and whether T cells might be exchanged between them.

Paper-wide results and their limitations: In luminal-like breast cancer, tumor and nontumor tissue repertoires resembled each other significantly more than in basal-like breast cancer. The study presented the conclusion that tumor T cells originate in lymph nodes as consistent with a hypothesis, not as something directly demonstrated. The data were considered consistent with the idea that most tumor T cells come from the lymph node and then expand in tumor tissue. T-cell repertoire diversity in tumors was found to be lower than in lymph nodes but higher than in nontumor tissue, and preferential V and J gene usage was observed.

The CDR3 measures 12 amino acids from cysteine to phenylalanine. The sequence is cut down to CDR3 DNA, 36 bases in frame from base 1. A distance of 9 bases separates the germline ends of V and J, which lose 2 bases and 8 bases respectively. The germline V gene encodes CDR1 SGHTA and CDR2 FQGTGA. Lymph node samples were obtained from the axillary draining lymph nodes of breast cancer patients. The instrument was an Illumina HiSeq 2000. TCR beta chain libraries were generated by multiplex PCR amplification. High-throughput sequencing was used to analyze the amplified TCR beta chain products. TCRdb redid the processing of the public reads, applying fastp at Q25 and MiXCR, and retained in-frame beta chains. Here each entry gathers all rows of one CDR3 protein and keeps the most common genes and DNA. The sample table holds approximately 100,000 distinct CDR3 sequences, of which roughly 20% were seen once. Jointly, the top ten make up 1% to 1.5% of the sample.

The table lists this clonotype with many counts. Its specific antigen is unknown. Within one base of it there is no much larger clone, and no base qualities were kept. The clonotype originates from a female donor with breast cancer. Some clones in this sample may be carry-over from other donors' samples. The rearrangement combines TRBV7-3 with TRBJ1-2; D gene: possibly TRBD1, on 5 matching bases. Sequenced input: axillary lymph node tissue. For the CDR3, the sequence is CASSLGGGGYTF. The bases are TGTGCCAGCAGCTTAGGGGGGGGAGGCTACACCTTC.